Shown below are 14 T cell receptor beta chains from a single sample sequenced in a study of CD4 T cells in relation to SARS-CoV-2 and coronaviruses. Unexposed donor CD4+ T cells date from 2011-2018, before the COVID-19 pandemic. The cells were cultured for over eight days before CD4+ T cells were isolated. Their specific antigens are unknown. Data came from immunoSEQ multiplex PCR; TCRdb stores just in-frame clones and leaves some out. There are approximately 27,000 clones in the sample; roughly 70% occur only once, and 13% lies in the top ten. Sequencing was carried out using CD4+ T cells from PBMCs, cultured in vitro. The source of these receptors is a human donor in good health.

The V gene is TRBV6-2 or TRBV6-3, the J gene TRBJ2-7; D ambiguous. V dropped 2 bases and J dropped 2 bases, with 13 bases sitting between them. This CDR3 is built from 15 residues. The V gene's germline CDR1 is MNHEY and CDR2 SVGEGT. The CDR3 DNA reads TGTGCCAGCAGTTACCGGCGGTACGACCCCTACGAGCAGTACTTC. Translating it yields CASSYRRYDPYEQYF.

This clone has only a few counts. This chain links TRBV6-5 with TRBJ1-2; possible D gene TRBD1, 5 bases. Trimming took 6 bases from V and 8 from J, leaving 22 bases between them. Germline values: CDR1 MNHEY, CDR2 SVGAGI. The CDR3 covers 15 residues. The CDR3 loop is CASSPGGYYMGGYTF. The CDR3 region has the DNA TGTGCCAGCAGCCCGGGGGGATACTATATGGGAGGCTACACCTTC.

The chain recombines TRBV7-9 with TRBJ1-1, with D maybe TRBD1 (5 bases). This CDR3 contains 12 residues. The V and J ends lost 3 bases and 11 bases respectively, with 13 bases between them. CDR1 is SEHNR, CDR2 FQNEAQ, per germline (reference sequence). CDR3 protein: CASSFGHSSAFF. The CDR3 nucleotides are TGTGCCAGCAGCTTCGGACACTCTTCGGCTTTCTTT.

In its sample, this clone was seen a few times. The rearrangement joins TRBV5-6 to TRBJ2-2; 8 nucleotides line up with TRBD1. V was pared by 2 bases and J by 7 bases, with 10 bases of the junction left unmatched. The CDR3 has 16 amino acids. Germline V gives CDR1 SGHDT, CDR2 YYEEEE. The CDR3 bases are TGTGCCAGCAGCTTAGGTCCGACAGGGGTTGTCGGGGAGCTGTTTTTT. Its translation is CASSLGPTGVVGELFF.

V usage is TRBV10-3 and J usage is TRBJ2-6; 8 nucleotides line up with TRBD1. The CDR3 covers 16 residues. Germline CDR1 and CDR2: ENHRY and SYGVKD. V trimming: 10 bases; J trimming: 0 bases; junction bases outside the gene matches: 8. The CDR3 protein is CATTGQANSGANVLTF. The CDR3 DNA is TGTGCCACGACGGGACAGGCTAACTCTGGGGCCAACGTCCTGACTTTC.

This chain connects TRBV4-3 to TRBJ2-7; maybe TRBD1 (5 bases). In germline, CDR1 is LGHNA, CDR2 YSLEER. The V gene lost 2 bases and the J gene lost 3 bases, with 5 bases spanning the gap. The length of the CDR3 is 12 residues. CDR3 nucleotide sequence: TGCGCCAGCAGCCAACAGGGCTACGAGCAGTACTTC. It encodes CASSQQGYEQYF.

The chain couples TRBV6-2 or TRBV6-3 to TRBJ2-7, with D perhaps TRBD2 (6 bases). V was pared by 6 bases and J by 0 bases, with 18 bases between. Germline values: CDR1 MNHEY, CDR2 SVGEGT. The CDR3 contains 16 residues. In nucleotides, the CDR3 is TGTGCCAGCAGCGATCCGAGCGGGTTGGGCTCCTACGAGCAGTACTTC. Translated, it gives CASSDPSGLGSYEQYF.

The chain links TRBV5-6 to TRBJ1-1; D unclear. Trimming removed 2 bases at V and 7 bases at J, with 6 bases between. CDR1 and CDR2 (germline): SGHDT, YYEEEE. There are 11 residues in the CDR3. CDR3 sequence: CASSFRNEAFF. In DNA, the CDR3 is TGTGCCAGCAGCTTCCGGAATGAAGCTTTCTTT. Looking up the rest from reference TRBV5-6 and TRBJ1-1 gives the full variable domain: DAGVTQSPTHLIKTRGQQVTLRCSPKSGHDTVSWYQQALGQGPQFIFQYYEEEERQRGNFPDRFSGHQFPNYSSELNVNALLLGDSALYLCASSFRNEAFFGQGTRLTVV.

The chain is built from TRBV4-1 and TRBJ2-3; TRBD2 agrees at 14 bases. Germline lookup yields CDR1 MGHRA and CDR2 YSYEKL. The V segment lost 4 bases and the J segment 3 bases; nucleotides outside the gene matches: 6. The CDR3 is 17 amino acids. The CDR3 reads CASSPGLAGATTDTQYF. The CDR3 coding sequence is TGCGCCAGCAGCCCGGGACTAGCGGGGGCGACTACAGATACGCAGTATTTT.

The rearrangement joins TRBV2 to TRBJ1-5; the D gene is possibly TRBD1 (5 bases). The CDR3 sequence is 14 residues long. The germline V gene has CDR1 SNHLY and CDR2 FYNNEI. Trimming removed 8 bases from V and 3 bases from J, with 14 bases in between. CDR3: CASGRDPPNQPQHF. CDR3 DNA: TGTGCCAGCGGCAGGGATCCCCCCAATCAGCCCCAGCATTTT.

The J gene is TRBJ2-7, the V gene TRBV19, with TRBD2 matching 9 bases. Germline V gives CDR1 LNHDA, CDR2 SQIVND (reference sequence). J was trimmed by 0 bases and V by 3 bases; bases with no gene match: 3. The CDR3 loop spans 15 amino acids. DNA for the CDR3: TGTGCCAGTAGTATGGGAGCGGGAGGCTCCTACGAGCAGTACTTC. This codes for CASSMGAGGSYEQYF.

CDR3 sequence: CASSTFPGQGARAFF. CDR3 nucleotide sequence: TGTGCCAGCAGTACTTTCCCGGGACAGGGGGCGCGGGCTTTCTTT. This chain joins TRBV27 and TRBJ1-1; 12 bases fit TRBD1. Trimming cost V 5 bases and J 11 bases; bases outside gene matches: 12. The CDR3 length is 15 residues. Germline V lookup: CDR1 MNHEY, CDR2 SMNVEV (reference sequence).

V gene TRBV11-2 combines with J gene TRBJ2-1; a possible D gene is TRBD1 (5 bases). The CDR3 runs to 13 residues. Germline lookup yields CDR1 SGHAT and CDR2 FQNNGV. Trimming took 4 bases from V and 9 from J, leaving 13 bases between them. CDR3 sequence: CASSSHRGGEQFF. CDR3 DNA: TGTGCCAGCAGCTCTCATAGGGGCGGTGAGCAGTTCTTC.

V usage is TRBV18 and J usage is TRBJ2-1; D call uncertain. In germline, CDR1 is KGHSH, CDR2 LQKENI. CDR3 length: 11 amino acids. V lost 1 base to trimming and J lost 7 bases, with 2 bases between them. The CDR3 DNA follows: TGTGCCAGCTCACCACAGAATGAGCAGTTCTTC. This translates into CASSPQNEQFF.